These T cell receptor beta chains were read from a single sample in a study of spatial heterogeneity in lung cancer. Via MiXCR, TCRdb re-called the 5' RACE reads, giving one row per CDR3 protein. The sample comprises about 3,000 distinct CDR3 sequences, around 16% of which are singletons, and approximately 10% rests with the top ten. The sample was lung tumor tissue, taken at surgery. The receptors were gathered from a male donor with early-stage non-small cell lung cancer. CDR3s include the opening cysteine and the closing phenylalanine or tryptophan. A D gene is named only where the DNA matches it firmly. Some rows mark clone size as missing; the rest say once, few, many or name a class of expanded clone.

CDR3aa | CDR3nt | j_gene | v_gene | d_gene | abundance
CSARSPAGLGSNEQFF | TGCAGTGCTAGAAGCCCCGCAGGACTAGGTAGCAATGAGCAGTTCTTC | TRBJ2-1 | TRBV20-1 | TRBD2 | large
CASTLRGRTGGELFF | TGTGCCAGCACCCTAAGGGGTCGGACCGGAGGGGAGCTGTTTTTT | TRBJ2-2 | TRBV28 | NA | medium-sized
CAGQREMKDTQYF | TGCGCCGGCCAGCGGGAGATGAAAGATACGCAGTATTTT | TRBJ2-3 | TRBV20-1 | TRBD2 | medium-sized
CASSQELANNGYNEQFF | TGTGCCAGCAGCCAAGAGTTGGCTAACAACGGATACAATGAGCAGTTCTTC | TRBJ2-1 | TRBV14 | NA | medium-sized
CASSYSGPRSEQYF | TGTGCCAGCAGTTACTCGGGACCGCGCTCCGAGCAGTACTTC | TRBJ2-7 | TRBV6-2/TRBV6-3 | NA | medium-sized
CSARDLMIAGWGNEQFF | TGCAGTGCTAGAGATCTGATGATAGCGGGGTGGGGCAATGAGCAGTTCTTC | TRBJ2-1 | TRBV20-1 | TRBD2 | medium-sized
CASSFQDPPTGELFF | TGTGCCAGCAGTTTCCAGGACCCTCCCACCGGGGAGCTGTTTTTT | TRBJ2-2 | TRBV6-6 | NA | medium-sized
CSARAFDADTQYF | TGCAGTGCTAGAGCATTCGACGCAGATACGCAGTATTTT | TRBJ2-3 | TRBV20-1 | NA | medium-sized
CASSKAGRGRTEAFF | TGTGCCAGCAGCAAAGCGGGCAGGGGGAGGACTGAAGCTTTCTTT | TRBJ1-1 | TRBV21-1 | NA | NA
CASSLRQASKIYEQYF | TGTGCCAGCAGCTTACGACAGGCCTCAAAAATTTACGAGCAGTACTTC | TRBJ2-7 | TRBV7-9 | NA | medium-sized
CASSLGPDYNEQFF | TGTGCCAGCAGCTTAGGACCGGACTACAATGAGCAGTTCTTC | TRBJ2-1 | TRBV7-2 | NA | NA
CASSLGDSHSENTIYF | TGTGCCAGCAGCTTAGGGGACAGCCACTCTGAAAACACCATATATTTT | TRBJ1-3 | TRBV7-6 | TRBD1 | NA
CASSLVPEGAGYTF | TGCGCCAGCAGCTTGGTTCCGGAAGGGGCTGGCTACACCTTC | TRBJ1-2 | TRBV5-1 | NA | medium-sized
CASSLGGTDNQPQHF | TGTGCCAGCAGTTTGGGGGGGACAGATAATCAGCCCCAGCATTTT | TRBJ1-5 | TRBV28 | TRBD1 | medium-sized
CASTYGRVGEQFF | TGTGCCAGCACCTACGGGAGGGTAGGTGAGCAGTTCTTC | TRBJ2-1 | TRBV28 | TRBD2 | NA
CASSRETAFMNTEAFF | TGCGCCAGCAGCCGCGAGACAGCCTTCATGAACACTGAAGCTTTCTTT | TRBJ1-1 | TRBV4-1 | NA | NA